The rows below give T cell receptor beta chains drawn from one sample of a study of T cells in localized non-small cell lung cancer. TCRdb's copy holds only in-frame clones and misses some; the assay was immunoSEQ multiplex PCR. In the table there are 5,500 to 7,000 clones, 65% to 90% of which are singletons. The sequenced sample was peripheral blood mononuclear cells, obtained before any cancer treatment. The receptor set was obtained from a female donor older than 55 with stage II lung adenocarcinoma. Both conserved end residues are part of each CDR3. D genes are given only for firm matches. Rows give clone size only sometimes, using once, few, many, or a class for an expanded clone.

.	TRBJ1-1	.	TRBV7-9	CASSSGPANTEAFF	TGTGCCAGCAGCTCCGGGCCAGCGAACACTGAAGCTTTCTTT
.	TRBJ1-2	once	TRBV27	CASSLRPNYGYTF	TGTGCCAGCAGTTTAAGGCCCAACTATGGCTACACCTTC
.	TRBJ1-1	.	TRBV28	CASSPSVGENTEAFF	TGTGCCAGCAGCCCCTCCGTTGGAGAGAACACTGAAGCTTTCTTT
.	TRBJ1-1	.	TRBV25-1	CASSAPRGTSTSTEAFF	TGTGCCAGCAGTGCTCCCCGTGGGACAAGCACCAGTACTGAAGCTTTCTTT
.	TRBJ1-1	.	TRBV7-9	CASSRRDLNMNTEAFF	TGTGCCAGCAGCCGCAGGGACTTAAACATGAACACTGAAGCTTTCTTT
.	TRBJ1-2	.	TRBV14	CASSQDISLDGYTF	TGTGCCAGCAGCCAAGATATAAGTTTGGATGGCTACACCTTC
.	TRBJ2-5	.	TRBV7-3	CASSQGGETQYF	TGTGCCAGCAGCCAAGGGGGGGAGACCCAGTACTTC
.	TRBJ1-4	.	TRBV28	CASTAMTGSNEKLFF	TGTGCCAGCACTGCGATGACAGGAAGTAATGAAAAACTGTTTTTT
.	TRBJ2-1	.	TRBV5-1	CASSQGTSYNEQFF	TGCGCCAGCAGCCAAGGGACTTCCTACAATGAGCAGTTCTTC
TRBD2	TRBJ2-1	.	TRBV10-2	CASSESWRGVVYNEQFF	TGCGCCAGCAGTGAGTCATGGCGGGGGGTTGTATACAATGAGCAGTTCTTC
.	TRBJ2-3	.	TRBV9	CASSARAREAVDTQYF	TGTGCCAGCAGCGCAAGAGCTAGGGAGGCGGTAGATACGCAGTATTTT
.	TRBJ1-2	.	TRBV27	CASSTGSHGYTF	TGTGCCAGCAGTACAGGGTCCCATGGCTACACCTTC
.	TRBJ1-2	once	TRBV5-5	CASTCSRKTYGYTF	TGTGCCAGCACCTGCTCGCGAAAGACCTATGGCTACACCTTC
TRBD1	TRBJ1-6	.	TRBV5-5	CASSLWDRALNSPLHF	TGTGCCAGCAGCTTGTGGGACAGGGCGCTGAATTCACCCCTCCACTTT
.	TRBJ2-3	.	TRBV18	CASSPRTSSTDTQYF	TGTGCCAGCTCACCAAGGACATCCAGCACAGATACGCAGTATTTT
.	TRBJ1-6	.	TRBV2	CASRSRQDSPLHF	TGTGCCAGCAGAAGCAGACAGGATTCACCCCTCCACTTT
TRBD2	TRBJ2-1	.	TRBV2	CASSSGTSGYNEQFF	TGTGCCAGCAGCTCCGGGACTAGCGGGTACAATGAGCAGTTCTTC
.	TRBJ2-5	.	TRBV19	CASRIGETQYF	TGTGCCAGTAGAATCGGGGAGACCCAGTACTTC
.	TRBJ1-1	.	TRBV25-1	CASSESPGRANTEAFF	TGTGCCAGCAGTGAATCCCCGGGACGGGCGAACACTGAAGCTTTCTTT
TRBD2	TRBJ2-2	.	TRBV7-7	CASSLARGGTGELFF	TGTGCTAGCAGCTTAGCCCGGGGGGGCACCGGGGAGCTGTTTTTT
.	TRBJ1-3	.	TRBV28	CASNLRYGNTIYF	TGTGCCAGCAACCTCCGGTATGGAAACACCATATATTTT
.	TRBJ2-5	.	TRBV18	CASSPLSTGPQETQYF	TGTGCCAGCTCACCACTTTCGACAGGCCCCCAAGAGACCCAGTACTTC
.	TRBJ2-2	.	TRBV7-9	CASSFEGIGELFF	TGTGCCAGCAGCTTTGAGGGAATCGGGGAGCTGTTTTTT
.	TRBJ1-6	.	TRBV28	CASSPGVNSPLHF	TGTGCCAGCAGTCCAGGGGTTAATTCACCCCTCCACTTT